Listed below are T cell receptor beta chains from one sample, sequenced in a study of Ad26.COV2.S vaccination and SARS-CoV-2 variants. The data were produced by immunoSEQ multiplex PCR, yet TCRdb's version contains in-frame clones alone and is incomplete. This table holds more than 300,000 clones, approximately 86% found once. Sample: peripheral blood, taken in a trial of Ad26.COV2.S vaccine versus placebo. The receptors come from a person between 18 and 59 years old who received the Ad26.COV2.S COVID-19 vaccine or a placebo. Each CDR3 is given with its conserved first and last residue. D genes are given only for firm matches. A clone size is listed for some rows: how often the clone was seen (once, few, many), or a class if it is expanded.

clone size | J gene | D gene | V gene | CDR3 protein | CDR3 DNA
once | TRBJ1-3 | . | TRBV29-1 | CSAIGTLISGNTIYF | TGCAGCGCCATAGGAACTTTAATCTCTGGAAACACCATATATTTT
. | TRBJ2-7 | TRBD2 | TRBV3-1/TRBV3-2 | CASSPGGRYEQYF | TGTGCCAGCAGCCCGGGGGGGCGGTACGAGCAGTACTTC
. | TRBJ1-1 | . | TRBV5-1 | CASSRTAAGMNTEAFF | TGCGCCAGCAGCCGGACGGCGGCCGGCATGAACACTGAAGCTTTCTTT
few | TRBJ2-5 | TRBD1 | TRBV12-3/TRBV12-4 | CASKKGAWETQYF | TGTGCCAGCAAGAAGGGGGCCTGGGAGACCCAGTACTTC
. | TRBJ1-6 | . | TRBV6-5 | CASSYLLSPLHF | TGTGCCAGCAGTTACCTTCTTTCACCCCTCCACTTT
. | TRBJ2-3 | TRBD2 | TRBV28 | CASSPRLRGGFSTDTQYF | TGTGCCAGCAGTCCACGACTGCGCGGGGGTTTTAGCACAGATACGCAGTATTTT
. | TRBJ1-6 | TRBD1 | TRBV6-1 | CASSEPGQGPNAPLHF | TGTGCCAGCAGTGAACCTGGACAGGGCCCTAACGCGCCCCTCCACTTT
. | TRBJ2-2 | . | TRBV2 | CARTDNTGELFF | TGTGCCAGGACCGATAACACCGGGGAGCTGTTTTTT
. | TRBJ2-7 | . | TRBV6-6 | CASSFPTRDYEQYF | TGTGCCAGCAGTTTCCCAACCCGAGATTACGAGCAGTACTTC
. | TRBJ2-7 | . | TRBV4-2 | CASSQERSGGAKDEQYF | TGTGCCAGCAGCCAAGAGCGTTCTGGGGGGGCCAAGGACGAGCAGTACTTC
. | TRBJ1-3 | . | TRBV30 | CAGWLSGGNTIYF | TGTGCCGGATGGCTGTCGGGTGGAAACACCATATATTTT
. | TRBJ1-3 | . | TRBV29-1 | CSVVGGQPGNTIYF | TGCAGCGTTGTTGGGGGCCAGCCTGGAAACACCATATATTTT
. | TRBJ1-1 | . | TRBV2 | CASSERGATEAFF | TGTGCCAGCAGTGAGAGGGGCGCCACTGAAGCTTTCTTT
once | TRBJ1-1 | . | TRBV5-6 | CASSFGGRAGTEAFF | TGTGCCAGCAGCTTTGGAGGGAGAGCTGGCACTGAAGCTTTCTTT
few | TRBJ1-5 | TRBD1 | TRBV30 | CAWSPPGGWQPQHF | TGTGCCTGGAGTCCCCCAGGGGGTTGGCAGCCCCAGCATTTT
. | TRBJ2-1 | TRBD2 | TRBV6-5 | CASSTLAGGNNEQFF | TGTGCCAGCAGCACTCTAGCGGGGGGAAACAATGAGCAGTTCTTC
. | TRBJ1-5 | . | TRBV7-9 | CASSLGSVGPQHF | TGTGCCAGCAGCTTAGGAAGTGTCGGCCCCCAGCATTTT
. | TRBJ2-1 | TRBD2 | TRBV18 | CASSRTSGGSYYNEQFF | TGTGCCAGCTCAAGGACTAGCGGGGGGTCCTACTACAATGAGCAGTTCTTC
. | TRBJ2-1 | TRBD2 | TRBV6-5 | CASSPRTSLNEQFF | TGTGCCAGCAGTCCCCGGACTAGTCTCAATGAGCAGTTCTTC
few | TRBJ2-3 | . | TRBV5-1 | CASSFTGLGADTQYF | TGCGCCAGCAGCTTCACGGGCTTAGGGGCAGATACGCAGTATTTT
. | TRBJ2-1 | TRBD1 | TRBV6-5 | CASSPGTGVGEQFF | TGTGCCAGCAGCCCCGGGACAGGGGTCGGTGAGCAGTTCTTC
. | TRBJ2-3 | . | TRBV29-1 | CSVVGGEGDTQYF | TGCAGCGTTGTGGGGGGAGAGGGAGATACGCAGTATTTT
. | TRBJ2-2 | . | TRBV7-8 | CASSLSVETGELFF | TGTGCCAGCAGCTTAAGTGTGGAGACCGGGGAGCTGTTTTTT
many | TRBJ1-4 | . | TRBV27 | CASRRFTGTGNEKLFF | TGTGCCAGCAGGAGATTTACCGGGACGGGCAATGAAAAACTGTTTTTT
. | TRBJ1-2 | . | TRBV5-6 | CASSYSTRDTPRFTF | TGTGCCAGCAGCTATTCGACCCGGGACACACCACGTTTTACCTTC
few | TRBJ1-1 | . | TRBV6-5 | CASLRGLGDTEAFF | TGTGCCAGTTTACGTGGTCTCGGAGACACTGAAGCTTTCTTT
. | TRBJ2-1 | TRBD2 | TRBV5-5 | CASRPKLAGGYNEQFF | TGTGCCAGCAGGCCCAAACTAGCGGGGGGTTACAATGAGCAGTTCTTC
. | TRBJ1-4 | . | TRBV24-1 | CATLSGSTNEKLFF | TGTGCCACCCTTTCGGGCTCCACTAATGAAAAACTGTTTTTT
few | TRBJ1-1 | . | TRBV7-9 | CASSYSGGMAFF | TGTGCCAGCAGCTATAGCGGGGGCATGGCTTTCTTT
. | TRBJ2-1 | TRBD2 | TRBV3-1/TRBV3-2 | CASSQTAGGLYNEQFF | TGTGCCAGCAGCCAAACAGCGGGGGGGCTTTACAATGAGCAGTTCTTC
. | TRBJ2-5 | . | TRBV10-3 | CAIRSGQQETQYF | TGTGCCATCAGGTCAGGACAGCAAGAGACCCAGTACTTC
. | TRBJ1-2 | . | TRBV7-6 | CASSSDNYGYTF | TGTGCCAGCAGCTCGGACAACTATGGCTACACCTTC
. | TRBJ2-7 | . | TRBV7-3 | CASSPTAAAGSYEQYF | TGTGCCAGCAGCCCCACCGCCGCGGCGGGGTCCTACGAGCAGTACTTC
. | TRBJ2-6 | . | TRBV19 | CASSDAGKSSGANVLTF | TGTGCCAGTAGTGACGCGGGGAAAAGCTCTGGGGCCAACGTCCTGACTTTC
. | TRBJ2-3 | . | TRBV4-1 | CASSQVGGASADTQYF | TGCGCCAGCAGCCAAGTGGGGGGCGCCTCAGCAGATACGCAGTATTTT
. | TRBJ2-7 | . | TRBV11-2 | CASTDDRRSYEQYF | TGTGCCAGCACCGACGACAGGCGGTCCTACGAGCAGTACTTC
. | TRBJ1-2 | . | TRBV5-4 | CASSRDPNYGYTF | TGTGCCAGCAGTCGGGATCCTAACTATGGCTACACCTTC
. | TRBJ1-5 | . | TRBV3-1/TRBV3-2 | CASSHSGAGQPQHF | TGTGCCAGCAGCCATTCAGGGGCAGGGCAGCCCCAGCATTTT
. | TRBJ2-1 | TRBD1 | TRBV7-9 | CASSPPGQGKGEQFF | TGTGCCAGCAGCCCTCCGGGACAGGGAAAAGGTGAGCAGTTCTTC
. | TRBJ1-5 | TRBD1 | TRBV3-1/TRBV3-2 | CASSQDRISNQPQHF | TGTGCCAGCAGCCAGGACAGGATTAGCAATCAGCCCCAGCATTTT
once | TRBJ2-5 | . | TRBV27 | CASSFGLGETQYF | TGTGCCAGCAGTTTCGGGCTAGGAGAGACCCAGTACTTC
. | TRBJ1-6 | TRBD1 | TRBV6-1 | CASRERDRGASYNSPLHF | TGTGCCAGCAGAGAAAGGGACAGGGGTGCCTCCTATAATTCACCCCTCCACTTT
. | TRBJ2-2 | TRBD1 | TRBV7-3 | CASSPDRQNTGELFF | TGTGCCAGCAGCCCGGACAGGCAGAACACCGGGGAGCTGTTTTTT
few | TRBJ1-5 | . | TRBV12-3/TRBV12-4 | CASSLDSNQPQHF | TGTGCCAGCAGTTTAGATAGCAATCAGCCCCAGCATTTT
once | TRBJ2-5 | . | TRBV5-4 | CASSFGADEETQYF | TGTGCCAGCAGCTTCGGGGCAGACGAAGAGACCCAGTACTTC
once | TRBJ2-3 | . | TRBV7-8 | CASSQGLVFDTQYF | TGTGCCAGCAGCCAGGGGCTAGTTTTCGATACGCAGTATTTT